The entry below gives a single TCR beta chain sequence along with its context. What it binds is unknown. It was with 60 Vbeta and 13 Jbeta primers that the PCR ran. Here immunoSEQ multiplex PCR was the method, and the copy in TCRdb shows in-frame clones only, minus some. In the table there are hundreds of thousands of clones, 82% of which are singletons. The data originate from a study of cytomegalovirus exposure and HLA in healthy donors. Findings and limits, study-wide: Listed as cytomegalovirus-associated were 170 or so TCR beta chains. Three chains linked to CMV were shown in vitro to be specific for CMV antigens. The study had only CMV serostatus as immune exposure information.

Donors had nominal health at sampling but likely had unrecorded immune exposures. Germline V CDR1 and CDR2: LNHDA, SQIVND (reference sequence). This CDR3 is 15 amino acids long. After removal of 10 bases from V and 6 bases from J, the junction contained 10 bases not matched to a gene. V and J are TRBV19 and TRBJ2-1; TRBD2 matches 12 bases. The sample comprised PBMCs. This receptor was taken from a man aged 40-49 years in good health and CMV-seropositive. The CDR3 DNA follows: TGTGCCACTAAACCACTAGCGGGAGGAAGCAATGAGCAGTTCTTC. Residues: CATKPLAGGSNEQFF.